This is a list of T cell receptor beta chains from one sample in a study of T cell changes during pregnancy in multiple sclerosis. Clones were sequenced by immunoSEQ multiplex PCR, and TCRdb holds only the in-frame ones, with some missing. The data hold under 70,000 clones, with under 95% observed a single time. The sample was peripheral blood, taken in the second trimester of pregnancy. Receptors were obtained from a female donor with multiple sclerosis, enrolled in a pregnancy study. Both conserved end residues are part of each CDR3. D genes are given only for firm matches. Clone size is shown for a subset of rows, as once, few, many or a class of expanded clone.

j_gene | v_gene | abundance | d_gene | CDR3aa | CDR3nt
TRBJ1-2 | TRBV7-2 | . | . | CASRPFAGLGYTF | TGTGCCAGCAGGCCATTTGCGGGGCTAGGCTACACCTTC
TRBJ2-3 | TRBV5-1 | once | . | CASSLLGAHTDTQYF | TGCGCCAGCAGCTTGCTGGGAGCCCACACAGATACGCAGTATTTT
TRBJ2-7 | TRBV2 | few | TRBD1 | CASTRDSRLYEQYF | TGTGCCAGCACCCGGGACAGCCGCCTCTACGAGCAGTACTTC
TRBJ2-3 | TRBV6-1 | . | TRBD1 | CSDRRSTDTQYF | TGTTCGGACAGGAGGTCCACAGATACGCAGTATTTT
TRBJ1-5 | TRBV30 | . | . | CAWSGGLSQPQHF | TGTGCCTGGAGTGGAGGGTTAAGTCAGCCCCAGCATTTT
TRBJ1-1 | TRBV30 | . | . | CAWERGHVSEAFF | TGTGCCTGGGAGAGGGGACACGTCAGTGAAGCTTTCTTT
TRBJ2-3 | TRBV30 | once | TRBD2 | CAWSVGAGGLTDTQYF | TGTGCCTGGAGTGTGGGCGCGGGGGGCCTCACAGATACGCAGTATTTT
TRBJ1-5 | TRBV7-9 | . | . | CASSLHGDQPQHF | TGTGCCAGCAGCCTGCACGGAGATCAGCCCCAGCATTTT
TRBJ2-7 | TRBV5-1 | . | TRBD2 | CASSLGPPSGGYEQYF | TGCGCCAGCAGCTTGGGGCCTCCTAGCGGGGGTTACGAGCAGTACTTC
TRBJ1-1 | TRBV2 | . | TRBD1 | CASRLGQGTEAFF | TGTGCCAGCAGGCTTGGACAGGGCACTGAAGCTTTCTTT
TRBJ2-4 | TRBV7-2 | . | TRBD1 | CASSFTTGGKNIQYF | TGTGCCAGCAGCTTTACGACAGGGGGCAAAAACATTCAGTACTTC
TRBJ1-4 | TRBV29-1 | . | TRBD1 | CSASRGRNEKLFF | TGCAGCGCCAGCAGGGGGCGGAATGAAAAACTGTTTTTT
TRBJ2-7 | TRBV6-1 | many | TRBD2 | CASGRGFESYEQYF | TGTGCCAGCGGGAGGGGCTTCGAGTCCTACGAGCAGTACTTC
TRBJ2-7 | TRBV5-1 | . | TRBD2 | CASRGSGAYEQYF | TGCGCCAGCAGGGGTAGCGGGGCCTACGAGCAGTACTTC
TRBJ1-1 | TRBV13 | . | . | CASSTQNTEAFF | TGTGCCAGCAGCACACAGAACACTGAAGCTTTCTTT
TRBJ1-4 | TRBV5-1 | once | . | CASSLGDSDEKLFF | TGCGCCAGCAGCTTGGGAGATTCTGATGAAAAACTGTTTTTT
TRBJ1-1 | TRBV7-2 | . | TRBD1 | CASSLVVGQGEAEAFF | TGTGCCAGCAGCTTAGTGGTAGGCCAGGGGGAGGCTGAAGCTTTCTTT
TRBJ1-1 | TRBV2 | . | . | CASGVEQLNTEAFF | TGTGCCAGCGGCGTGGAACAGCTGAACACTGAAGCTTTCTTT
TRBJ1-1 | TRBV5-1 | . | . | CASSLRTGKVNTEAFF | TGCGCCAGCAGCCTCCGTACAGGGAAGGTAAACACTGAAGCTTTCTTT
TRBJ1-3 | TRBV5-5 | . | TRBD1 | CASSIPLTGSDTIYF | TGTGCCAGCAGCATCCCTTTGACAGGGTCGGACACCATATATTTT
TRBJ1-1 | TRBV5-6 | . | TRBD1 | CASSYRGAEAFF | TGTGCCAGCAGCTACAGGGGGGCTGAAGCTTTCTTT
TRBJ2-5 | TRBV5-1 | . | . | CASSLQGGAGETQYF | TGCGCCAGCAGCTTGCAAGGGGGCGCGGGGGAGACCCAGTACTTC
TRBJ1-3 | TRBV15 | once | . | CATSPSDYSGNTIYF | TGTGCCACCAGCCCGAGTGATTACTCTGGAAACACCATATATTTT
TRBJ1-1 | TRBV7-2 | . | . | CASSLPNYAEAFF | TGTGCCAGCAGCTTACCTAATTACGCTGAAGCTTTCTTT
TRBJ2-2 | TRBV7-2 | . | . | CASSLGVRTGELFF | TGTGCCAGCAGCTTAGGGGTCAGGACCGGGGAGCTGTTTTTT
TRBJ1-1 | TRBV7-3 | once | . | CASSHGVNTEAFF | TGTGCCAGCAGCCACGGGGTGAACACTGAAGCTTTCTTT
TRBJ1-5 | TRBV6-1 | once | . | CASSEGRAQPQHF | TGTGCCAGCAGTGAAGGCAGGGCACAGCCCCAGCATTTT
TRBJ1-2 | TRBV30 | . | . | CAWSVRESRGYTF | TGTGCCTGGAGTGTACGGGAGTCTCGTGGCTACACCTTC
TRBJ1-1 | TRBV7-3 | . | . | CASSLNQGTPEAFF | TGTGCCAGCAGCTTAAATCAGGGGACCCCTGAAGCTTTCTTT
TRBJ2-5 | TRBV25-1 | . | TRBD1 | CASSEGQYVQETQYF | TGTGCCAGCAGTGAGGGACAGTACGTCCAAGAGACCCAGTACTTC
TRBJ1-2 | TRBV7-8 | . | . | CASSLGSTGYGYTF | TGTGCCAGCAGCTTAGGATCAACAGGGTATGGCTACACCTTC
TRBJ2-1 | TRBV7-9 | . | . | CASSQQGSYNEQFF | TGTGCCAGCAGCCAACAGGGCTCCTACAATGAGCAGTTCTTC
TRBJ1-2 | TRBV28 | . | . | CASSIRTNYGYTF | TGTGCCAGCAGCATCCGGACAAATTATGGCTACACCTTC
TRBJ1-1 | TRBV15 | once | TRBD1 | CATSRGDSLNTEAFF | TGTGCCACCAGCAGAGGGGACAGCTTAAACACTGAAGCTTTCTTT
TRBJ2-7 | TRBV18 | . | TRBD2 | CASSPNQAGGSYEQYF | TGTGCCAGCTCACCAAATCAAGCGGGGGGCTCCTACGAGCAGTACTTC
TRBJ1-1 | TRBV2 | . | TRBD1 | CASRMGQGASYTEAFF | TGTGCCAGCAGGATGGGACAGGGGGCGTCCTACACTGAAGCTTTCTTT
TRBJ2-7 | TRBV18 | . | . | CASSFRDFPYEQYF | TGTGCCAGTTCTTTCCGGGACTTCCCCTACGAGCAGTACTTC
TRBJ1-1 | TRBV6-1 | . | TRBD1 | CASTIGTGDTEAFF | TGTGCCAGCACCATAGGGACAGGCGACACTGAAGCTTTCTTT
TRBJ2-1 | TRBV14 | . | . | CASSQITAYNEQFF | TGTGCCAGCAGCCAAATCACAGCCTACAATGAGCAGTTCTTC
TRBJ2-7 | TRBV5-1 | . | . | CASSLVPGSYEQYF | TGCGCCAGCAGCTTGGTACCAGGCTCCTACGAGCAGTACTTC
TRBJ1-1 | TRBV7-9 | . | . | CASSRREQAKAFF | TGTGCCAGCAGCCGGAGGGAGCAGGCAAAAGCTTTCTTT
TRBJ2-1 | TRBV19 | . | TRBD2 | CASSNLAGGYNEQFF | TGTGCCAGTAGTAACTTAGCGGGGGGGTACAATGAGCAGTTCTTC
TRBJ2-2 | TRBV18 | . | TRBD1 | CASSPIGQGNTGELFF | TGTGCCAGCTCACCAATCGGACAGGGGAACACCGGGGAGCTGTTTTTT
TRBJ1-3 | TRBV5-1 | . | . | CASSPFGTVGNTIYF | TGCGCCAGCAGCCCCTTCGGAACAGTGGGAAACACCATATATTTT
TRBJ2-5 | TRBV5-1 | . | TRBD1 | CASSFWTGGGETQYF | TGCGCCAGCAGCTTTTGGACAGGGGGCGGGGAGACCCAGTACTTC
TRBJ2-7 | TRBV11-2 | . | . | CASTILRDSPLYEQYF | TGTGCCAGCACCATCTTACGGGATTCTCCACTCTACGAGCAGTACTTC
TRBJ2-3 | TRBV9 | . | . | CASSVGWGPSTDTQYF | TGTGCCAGCAGCGTAGGATGGGGGCCAAGCACAGATACGCAGTATTTT
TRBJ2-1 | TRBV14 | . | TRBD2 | CASSQDPPVIGTSDNEQFF | TGTGCCAGCAGCCAAGATCCGCCTGTTATCGGGACTAGCGACAATGAGCAGTTCTTC
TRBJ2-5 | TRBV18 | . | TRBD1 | CASSPEQGKETQYF | TGTGCCAGCTCACCGGAACAGGGGAAAGAGACCCAGTACTTC
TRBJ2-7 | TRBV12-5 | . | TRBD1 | CASGLSNRGSYEQYF | TGTGCTAGTGGTTTAAGTAACAGGGGTTCCTACGAGCAGTACTTC
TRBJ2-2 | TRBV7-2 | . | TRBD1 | CASSVAGGPGELFF | TGTGCCAGCAGCGTCGCAGGGGGCCCCGGGGAGCTGTTTTTT
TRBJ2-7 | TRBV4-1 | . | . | CASSLRDRYGYEQYF | TGCGCCAGCAGCCTCCGTGACAGGTACGGCTACGAGCAGTACTTC
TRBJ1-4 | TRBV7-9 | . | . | CASSPQGSKGEKLFF | TGTGCCAGCAGCCCCCAGGGGAGTAAAGGGGAAAAACTGTTTTTT
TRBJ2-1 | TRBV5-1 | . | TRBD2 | CASRGPTSGGSYNEQFF | TGCGCCAGCAGGGGTCCCACTAGCGGGGGGTCCTACAATGAGCAGTTCTTC
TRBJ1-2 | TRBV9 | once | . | CASSTRGGEGYGYTF | TGTGCCAGCAGCACTCGGGGGGGGGAAGGCTATGGCTACACCTTC
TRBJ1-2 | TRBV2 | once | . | CASSLRESGGYTF | TGTGCCAGCAGCCTCCGGGAGTCTGGTGGCTACACCTTC
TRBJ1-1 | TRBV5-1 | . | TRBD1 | CASSSSQGEFTEAFF | TGCGCCAGCAGCTCATCACAGGGGGAGTTCACTGAAGCTTTCTTT